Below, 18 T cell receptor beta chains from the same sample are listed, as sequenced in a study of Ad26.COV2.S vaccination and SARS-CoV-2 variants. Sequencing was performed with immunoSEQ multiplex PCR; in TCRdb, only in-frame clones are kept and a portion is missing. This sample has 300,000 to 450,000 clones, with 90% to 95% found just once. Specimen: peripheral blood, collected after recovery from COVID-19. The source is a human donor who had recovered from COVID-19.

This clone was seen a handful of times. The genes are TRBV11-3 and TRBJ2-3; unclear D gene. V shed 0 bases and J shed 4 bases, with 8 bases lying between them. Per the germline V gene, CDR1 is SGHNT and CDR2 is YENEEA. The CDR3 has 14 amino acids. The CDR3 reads CASSLDGRADTQYF. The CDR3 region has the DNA TGTGCCAGCAGCTTAGATGGACGGGCAGATACGCAGTATTTT.

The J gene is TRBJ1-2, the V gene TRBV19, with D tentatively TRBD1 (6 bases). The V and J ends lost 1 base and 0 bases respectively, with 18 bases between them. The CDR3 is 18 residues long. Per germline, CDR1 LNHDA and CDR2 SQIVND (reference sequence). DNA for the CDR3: TGTGCCAGTAGTATAGGCAGGGGCGATATACAAGCTAACTATGGCTACACCTTC. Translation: CASSIGRGDIQANYGYTF.

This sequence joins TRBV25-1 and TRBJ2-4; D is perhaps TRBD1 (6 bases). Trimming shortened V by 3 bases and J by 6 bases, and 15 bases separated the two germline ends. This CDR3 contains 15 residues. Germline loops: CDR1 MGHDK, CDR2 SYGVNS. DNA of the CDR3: TGTGCCAGCAGTGATATCAATGGACAGAGAAACATTCAGTACTTC. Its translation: CASSDINGQRNIQYF. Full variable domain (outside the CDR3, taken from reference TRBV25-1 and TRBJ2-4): EADIYQTPRYLVIGTGKKITLECSQTMGHDKMYWYQQDPGMELHLIHYSYGVNSTEKGDLSSESTVSRIRTEHFPLTLESARPSHTSQYLCASSDINGQRNIQYFGAGTRLSVL.

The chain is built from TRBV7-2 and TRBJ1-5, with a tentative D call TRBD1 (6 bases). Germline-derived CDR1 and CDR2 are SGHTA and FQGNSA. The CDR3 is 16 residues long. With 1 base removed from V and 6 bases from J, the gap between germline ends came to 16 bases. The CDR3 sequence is CASSLVSTRGLQPQHF. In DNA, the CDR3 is TGTGCCAGCAGCTTAGTTTCCACGCGGGGGCTTCAGCCCCAGCATTTT.

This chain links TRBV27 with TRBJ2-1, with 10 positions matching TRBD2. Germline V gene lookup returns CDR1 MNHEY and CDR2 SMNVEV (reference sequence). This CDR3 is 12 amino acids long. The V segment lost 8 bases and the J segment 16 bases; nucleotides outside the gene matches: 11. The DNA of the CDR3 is TGTGCCAGCGGGGAACTAGCGGGGCCTTATTTCTTC. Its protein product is CASGELAGPYFF.

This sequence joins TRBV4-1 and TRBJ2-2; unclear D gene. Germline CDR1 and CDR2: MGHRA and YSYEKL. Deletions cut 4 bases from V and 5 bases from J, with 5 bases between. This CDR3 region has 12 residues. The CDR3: CASSRYTGELFF. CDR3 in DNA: TGCGCCAGCAGCCGATATACCGGGGAGCTGTTTTTT.

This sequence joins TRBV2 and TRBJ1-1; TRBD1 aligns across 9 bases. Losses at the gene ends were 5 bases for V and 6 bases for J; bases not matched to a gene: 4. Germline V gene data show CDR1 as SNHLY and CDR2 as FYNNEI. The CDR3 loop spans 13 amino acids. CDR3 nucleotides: TGTGCCAGCAGTACTACAGGGGGCCCTGAAGCTTTCTTT. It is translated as CASSTTGGPEAFF.

The CDR3 nucleotides read TGTGCCAGCAGTCCGCCGAGCTCCAGGGAGCTGTTTTTT. It is translated as CASSPPSSRELFF. The V call is TRBV2, the J call TRBJ2-2; no firm D call. Trimming took 5 bases from V and 9 from J, leaving 13 bases between them. Germline V gene lookup returns CDR1 SNHLY and CDR2 FYNNEI. The CDR3 consists of 13 residues.

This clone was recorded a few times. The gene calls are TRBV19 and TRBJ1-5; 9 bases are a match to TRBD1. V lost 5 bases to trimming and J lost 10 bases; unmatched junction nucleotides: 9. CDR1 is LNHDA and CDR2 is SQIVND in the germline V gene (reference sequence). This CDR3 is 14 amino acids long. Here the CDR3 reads CASSPGQGYLPQHF. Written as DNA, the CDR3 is TGTGCCAGTAGTCCGGGACAGGGATATCTTCCCCAGCATTTT.

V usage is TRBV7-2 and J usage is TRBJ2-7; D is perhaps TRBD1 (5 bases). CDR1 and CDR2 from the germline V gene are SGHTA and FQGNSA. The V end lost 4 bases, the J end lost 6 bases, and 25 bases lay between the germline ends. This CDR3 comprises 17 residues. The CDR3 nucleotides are TGTGCCAGCAGCTCTAAATCAGGGCCCGCGCGAATATCCGAGCAGTACTTC. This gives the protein CASSSKSGPARISEQYF.

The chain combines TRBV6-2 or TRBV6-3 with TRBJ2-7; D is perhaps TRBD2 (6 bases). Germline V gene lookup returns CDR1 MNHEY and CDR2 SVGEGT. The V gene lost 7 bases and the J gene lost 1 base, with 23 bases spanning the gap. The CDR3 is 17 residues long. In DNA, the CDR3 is TGTGCCAGCACCCCCTTGGGTGGAGGGAAGGGATCCTACGAGCAGTACTTC. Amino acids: CASTPLGGGKGSYEQYF.

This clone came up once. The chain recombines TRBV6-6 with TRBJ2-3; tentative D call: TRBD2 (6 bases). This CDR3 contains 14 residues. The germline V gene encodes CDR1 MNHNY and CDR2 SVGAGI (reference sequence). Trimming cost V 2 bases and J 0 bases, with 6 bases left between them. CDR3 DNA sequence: TGTGCCAGCAGTTACGGGGGGAGCACAGATACGCAGTATTTT. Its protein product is CASSYGGSTDTQYF.

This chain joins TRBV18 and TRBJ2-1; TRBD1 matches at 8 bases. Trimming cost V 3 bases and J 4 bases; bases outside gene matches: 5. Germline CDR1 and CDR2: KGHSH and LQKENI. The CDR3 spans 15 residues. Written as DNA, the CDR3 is TGTGCCAGCTCACCGGGACAGGTGTTATACAATGAGCAGTTCTTC. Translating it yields CASSPGQVLYNEQFF.

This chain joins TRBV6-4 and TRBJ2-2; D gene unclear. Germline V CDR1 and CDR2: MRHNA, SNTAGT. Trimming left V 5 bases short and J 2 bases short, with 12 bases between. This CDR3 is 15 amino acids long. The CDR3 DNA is TGTGCCAGCAGTATTACAACAGCCAACACCGGGGAGCTGTTTTTT. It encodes CASSITTANTGELFF.

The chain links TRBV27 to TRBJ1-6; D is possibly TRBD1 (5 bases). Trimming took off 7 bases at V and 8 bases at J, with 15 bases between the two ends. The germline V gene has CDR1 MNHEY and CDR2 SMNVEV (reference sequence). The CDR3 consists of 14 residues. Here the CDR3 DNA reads TGTGCCAGCAAGTCCGGGGGGAGTCATTCACCCCTCCACTTT. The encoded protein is CASKSGGSHSPLHF.

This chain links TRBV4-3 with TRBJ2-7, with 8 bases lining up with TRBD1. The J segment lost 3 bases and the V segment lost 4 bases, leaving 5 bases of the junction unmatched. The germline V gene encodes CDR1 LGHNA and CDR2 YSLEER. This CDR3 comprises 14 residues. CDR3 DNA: TGCGCCAGCAGCCCCAGACAGGGGAGCTACGAGCAGTACTTC. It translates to CASSPRQGSYEQYF.

CDR3: CASSYSRTSGYTF. The CDR3 nucleotides read TGTGCCAGCAGCTACTCCCGAACTTCTGGCTACACCTTC. This sequence joins TRBV7-6 and TRBJ1-2; D gene uncertain. Germline lookup yields CDR1 SGHVS and CDR2 FNYEAQ. The CDR3 totals 13 residues. V was cut by 4 bases and J by 7 bases, with 13 bases left in between. The full variable domain, its missing parts supplied by reference TRBV7-6 and TRBJ1-2, is GAGVSQSPRYKVTKRGQDVALRCDPISGHVSLYWYRQALGQGPEFLTYFNYEAQQDKSGLPNDRFSAERPEGSISTLTIQRTEQRDSAMYRCASSYSRTSGYTFGSGTRLTVV.

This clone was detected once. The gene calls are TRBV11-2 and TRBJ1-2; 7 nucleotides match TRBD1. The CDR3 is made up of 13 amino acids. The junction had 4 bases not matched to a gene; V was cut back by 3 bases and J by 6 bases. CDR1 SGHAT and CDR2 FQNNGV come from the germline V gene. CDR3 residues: CASSFSDRDGYTF. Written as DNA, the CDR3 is TGTGCCAGCAGCTTTTCAGACAGGGATGGCTACACCTTC.